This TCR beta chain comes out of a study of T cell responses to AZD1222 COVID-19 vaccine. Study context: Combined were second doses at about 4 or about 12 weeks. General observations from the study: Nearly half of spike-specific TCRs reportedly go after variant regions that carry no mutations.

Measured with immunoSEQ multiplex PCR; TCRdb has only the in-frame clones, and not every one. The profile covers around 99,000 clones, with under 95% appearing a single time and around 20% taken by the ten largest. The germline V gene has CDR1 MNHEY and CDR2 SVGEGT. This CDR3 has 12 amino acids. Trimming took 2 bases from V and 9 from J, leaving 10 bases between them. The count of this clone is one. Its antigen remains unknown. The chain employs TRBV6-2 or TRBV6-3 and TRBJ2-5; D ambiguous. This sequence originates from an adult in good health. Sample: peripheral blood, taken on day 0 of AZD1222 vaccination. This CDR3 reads CASSYPDVAQYF. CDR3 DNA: TGTGCCAGCAGTTACCCAGACGTCGCCCAGTACTTC.